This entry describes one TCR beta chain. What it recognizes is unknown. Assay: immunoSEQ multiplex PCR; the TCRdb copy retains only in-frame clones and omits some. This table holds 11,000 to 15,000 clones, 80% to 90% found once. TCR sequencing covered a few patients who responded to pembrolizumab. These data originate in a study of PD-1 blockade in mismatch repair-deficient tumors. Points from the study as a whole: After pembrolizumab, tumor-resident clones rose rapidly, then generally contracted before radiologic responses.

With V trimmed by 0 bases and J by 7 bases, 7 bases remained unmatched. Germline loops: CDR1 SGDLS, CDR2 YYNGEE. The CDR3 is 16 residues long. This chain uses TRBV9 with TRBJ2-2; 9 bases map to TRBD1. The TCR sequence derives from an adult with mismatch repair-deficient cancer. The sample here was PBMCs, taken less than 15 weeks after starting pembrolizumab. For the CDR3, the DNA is TGTGCCAGCAGCGTAGCTGTGACAGGGGGGGTCGGGGAGCTGTTTTTT. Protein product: CASSVAVTGGVGELFF.